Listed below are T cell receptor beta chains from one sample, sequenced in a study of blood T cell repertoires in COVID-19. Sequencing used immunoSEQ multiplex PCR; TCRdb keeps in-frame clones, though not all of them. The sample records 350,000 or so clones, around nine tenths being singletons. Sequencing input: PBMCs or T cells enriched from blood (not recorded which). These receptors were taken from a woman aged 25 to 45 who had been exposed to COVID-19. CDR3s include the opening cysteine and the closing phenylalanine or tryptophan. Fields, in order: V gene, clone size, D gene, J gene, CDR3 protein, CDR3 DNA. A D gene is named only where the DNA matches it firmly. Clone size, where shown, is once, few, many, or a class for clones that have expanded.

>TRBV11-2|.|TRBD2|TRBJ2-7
CASSLSSGSTYEQYF
TGTGCCAGCAGCTTAAGTAGCGGGAGCACCTACGAGCAGTACTTC
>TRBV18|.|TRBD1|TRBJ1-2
CASSPTGVGVSDGYTF
TGTGCCAGCTCACCCACAGGGGTAGGAGTATCGGATGGCTACACCTTC
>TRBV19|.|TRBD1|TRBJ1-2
CASSMTGNYGYTF
TGTGCCAGTAGTATGACAGGGAACTATGGCTACACCTTC
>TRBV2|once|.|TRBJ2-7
CASSDPGFSYEQYF
TGTGCCAGCAGTGACCCAGGATTCTCCTACGAGCAGTACTTC
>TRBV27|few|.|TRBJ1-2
CASKEVGLKAGYGYTF
TGTGCCAGCAAGGAGGTTGGGCTGAAAGCCGGCTATGGCTACACCTTC
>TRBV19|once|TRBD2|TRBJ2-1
CASSMERDLIF
TGTGCCAGTAGTATGGAGCGGGACTTAATCTTC
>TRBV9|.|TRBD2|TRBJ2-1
CASSAPTSGRAVSYNEQFF
TGTGCCAGCAGCGCACCCACTAGCGGGAGGGCCGTATCCTACAATGAGCAGTTCTTC
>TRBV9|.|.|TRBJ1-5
CASSQGPGYSNQPQHF
TGTGCCAGCAGCCAGGGGCCAGGTTATAGCAATCAGCCCCAGCATTTT
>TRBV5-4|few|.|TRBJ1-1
CASSGWGPSDPEAFF
TGTGCCAGCAGCGGGTGGGGGCCTTCAGATCCTGAAGCTTTCTTT
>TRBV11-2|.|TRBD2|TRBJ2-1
CASSLGSGGVNEQFF
TGTGCCAGCAGCTTAGGTAGCGGGGGGGTCAATGAGCAGTTCTTC
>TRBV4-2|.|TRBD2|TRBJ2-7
CASSPRLAENPYEQYF
TGTGCCAGCAGCCCCAGACTAGCGGAAAACCCGTACGAGCAGTACTTC